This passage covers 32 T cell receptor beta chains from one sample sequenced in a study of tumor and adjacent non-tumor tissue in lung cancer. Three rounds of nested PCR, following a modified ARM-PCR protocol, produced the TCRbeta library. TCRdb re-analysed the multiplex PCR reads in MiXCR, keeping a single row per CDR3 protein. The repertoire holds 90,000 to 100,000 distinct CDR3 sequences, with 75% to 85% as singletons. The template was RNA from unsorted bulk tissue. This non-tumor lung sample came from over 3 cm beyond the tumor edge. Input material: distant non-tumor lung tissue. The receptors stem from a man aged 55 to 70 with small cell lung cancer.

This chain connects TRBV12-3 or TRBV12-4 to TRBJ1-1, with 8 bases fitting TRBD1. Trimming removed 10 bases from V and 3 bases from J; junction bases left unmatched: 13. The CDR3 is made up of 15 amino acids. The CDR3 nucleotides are TGTGCCACCAGCTATATACAGGGGGTAGACACTGAAGCTTTCTTT. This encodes CATSYIQGVDTEAFF.

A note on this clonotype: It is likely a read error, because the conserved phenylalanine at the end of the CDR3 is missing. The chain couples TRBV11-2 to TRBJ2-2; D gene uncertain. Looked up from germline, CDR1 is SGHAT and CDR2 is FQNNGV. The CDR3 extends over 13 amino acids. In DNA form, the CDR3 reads TGTGCCAGCAACTTAGAGTCGGTCGGGGAGCTGTTTTCT. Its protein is CASNLESVGELFS.

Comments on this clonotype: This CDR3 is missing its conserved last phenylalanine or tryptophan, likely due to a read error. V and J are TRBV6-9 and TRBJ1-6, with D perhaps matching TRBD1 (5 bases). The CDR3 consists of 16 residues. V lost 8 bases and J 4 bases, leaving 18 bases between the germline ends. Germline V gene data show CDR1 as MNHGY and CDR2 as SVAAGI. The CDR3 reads CASLRGAPDYNSPLHL. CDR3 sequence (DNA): TGTGCCAGCCTCCGTGGGGCTCCTGATTATAATTCACCCCTCCACTTA.

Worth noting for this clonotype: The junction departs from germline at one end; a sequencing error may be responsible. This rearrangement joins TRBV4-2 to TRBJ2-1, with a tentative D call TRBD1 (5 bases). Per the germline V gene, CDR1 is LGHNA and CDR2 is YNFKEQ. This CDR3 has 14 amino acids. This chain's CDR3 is CTSSQVSGNNGQFF. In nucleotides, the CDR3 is TGTACCAGCAGCCAAGTATCAGGGAACAATGGGCAGTTCTTC.

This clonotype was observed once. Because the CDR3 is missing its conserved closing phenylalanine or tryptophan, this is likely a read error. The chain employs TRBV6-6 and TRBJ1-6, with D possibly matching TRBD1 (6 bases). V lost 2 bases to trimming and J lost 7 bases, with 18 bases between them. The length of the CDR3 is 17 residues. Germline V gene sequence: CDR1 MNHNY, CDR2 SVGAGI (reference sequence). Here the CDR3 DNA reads TGTGCCAGCAGTTACCCCCCTGGGCAGGGGACCAATTCACCCCTCCACTCT. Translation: CASSYPPGQGTNSPLHS.

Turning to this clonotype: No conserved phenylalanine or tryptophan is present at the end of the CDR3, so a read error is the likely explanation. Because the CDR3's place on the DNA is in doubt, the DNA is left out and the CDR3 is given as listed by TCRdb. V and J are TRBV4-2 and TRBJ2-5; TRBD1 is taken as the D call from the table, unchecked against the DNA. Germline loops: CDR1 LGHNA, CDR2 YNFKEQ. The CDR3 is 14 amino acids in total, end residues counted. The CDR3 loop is CASSQGSRQGTQYL.

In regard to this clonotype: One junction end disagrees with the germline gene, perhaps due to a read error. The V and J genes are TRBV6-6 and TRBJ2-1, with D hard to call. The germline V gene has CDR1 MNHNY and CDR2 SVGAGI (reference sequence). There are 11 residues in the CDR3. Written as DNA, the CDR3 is TGTGCCAGCTCCCTGTGTAATGAGCAGTCCTTC. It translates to CASSLCNEQSF.

The CDR3 protein is CSAAMGVLAGGDQETQYF. In DNA, the CDR3 is TGCAGCGCCGCGATGGGGGTACTAGCAGGAGGAGACCAAGAGACCCAGTACTTC. The rearrangement joins TRBV29-1 to TRBJ2-5; D may be TRBD2 (6 bases). CDR3 size: 18 residues. The V gene's germline CDR1 is SQVTM and CDR2 ANQGSEA. V lost 7 bases, J lost 0 bases, and 27 bases lay in between.

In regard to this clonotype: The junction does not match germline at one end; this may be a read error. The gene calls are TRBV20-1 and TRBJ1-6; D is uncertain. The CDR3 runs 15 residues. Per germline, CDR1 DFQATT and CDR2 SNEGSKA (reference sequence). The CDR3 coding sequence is TGCAATGCTAGCGACCCCGTTTCAAGCGATTCACCCCTCCACTTT. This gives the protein CNASDPVSSDSPLHF.

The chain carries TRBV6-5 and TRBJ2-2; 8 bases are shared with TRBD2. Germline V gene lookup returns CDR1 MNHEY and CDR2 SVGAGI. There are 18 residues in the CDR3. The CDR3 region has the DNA TGTGCTAGCCGGGTACTAGCGGTTAGATTCGCGAACACCGGGGAGCTGTTTTTT. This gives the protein CASRVLAVRFANTGELFF.

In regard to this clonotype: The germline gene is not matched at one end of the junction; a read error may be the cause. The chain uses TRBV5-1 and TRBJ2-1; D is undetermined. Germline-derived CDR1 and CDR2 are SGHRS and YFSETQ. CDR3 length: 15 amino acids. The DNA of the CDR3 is TGCGCCAGCAGCTTGGGGGCCCCGGAAGCCAATGAGCACCTCTTT. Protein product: CASSLGAPEANEHLF.

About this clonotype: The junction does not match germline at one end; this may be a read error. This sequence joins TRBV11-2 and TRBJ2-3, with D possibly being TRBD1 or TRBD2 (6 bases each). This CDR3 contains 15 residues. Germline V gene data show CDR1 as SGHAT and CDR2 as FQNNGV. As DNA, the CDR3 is TGTGCCATCAGCTCTGGAGGGATTGCGGGACATATGCAGTATTTT. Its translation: CAISSGGIAGHMQYF.

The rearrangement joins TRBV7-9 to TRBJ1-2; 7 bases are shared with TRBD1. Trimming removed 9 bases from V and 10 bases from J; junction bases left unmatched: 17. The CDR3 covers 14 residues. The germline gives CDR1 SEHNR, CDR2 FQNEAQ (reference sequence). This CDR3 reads CARSLLDRTADYTF. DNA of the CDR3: TGTGCCAGGAGCCTCTTGGACAGGACGGCGGACTACACCTTC.

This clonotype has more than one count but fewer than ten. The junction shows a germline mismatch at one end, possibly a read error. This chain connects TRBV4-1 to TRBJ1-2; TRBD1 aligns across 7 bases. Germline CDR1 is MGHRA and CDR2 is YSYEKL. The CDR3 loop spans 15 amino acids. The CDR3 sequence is CAGSQGQQGNYGYTF. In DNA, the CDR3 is TGCGCCGGCAGTCAAGGCCAACAGGGGAACTATGGCTACACCTTC.

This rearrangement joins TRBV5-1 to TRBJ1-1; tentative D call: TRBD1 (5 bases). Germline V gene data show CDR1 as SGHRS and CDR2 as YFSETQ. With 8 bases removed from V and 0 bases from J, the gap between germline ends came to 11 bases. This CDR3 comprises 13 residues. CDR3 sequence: CASSWTMNTEAFF. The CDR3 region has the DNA TGCGCCAGTTCCTGGACAATGAACACTGAAGCTTTCTTT.

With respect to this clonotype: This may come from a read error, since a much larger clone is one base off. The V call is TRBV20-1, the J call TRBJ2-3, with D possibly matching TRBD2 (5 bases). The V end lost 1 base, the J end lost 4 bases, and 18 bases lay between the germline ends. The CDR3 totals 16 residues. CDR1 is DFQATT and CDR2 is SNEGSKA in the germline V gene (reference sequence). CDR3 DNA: TGCAGTGCTAGAGGGTCACTAGGAGGAGGCTCAGATACGCAGTATTTT. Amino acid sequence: CSARGSLGGGSDTQYF.

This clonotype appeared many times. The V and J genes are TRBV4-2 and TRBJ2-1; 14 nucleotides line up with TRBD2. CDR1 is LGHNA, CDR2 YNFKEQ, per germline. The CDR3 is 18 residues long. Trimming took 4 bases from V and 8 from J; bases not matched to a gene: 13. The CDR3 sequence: CASSPTSGRAGRVDEQFF. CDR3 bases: TGTGCCAGCAGCCCGACTAGCGGGAGGGCCGGAAGAGTAGATGAGCAGTTCTTC.

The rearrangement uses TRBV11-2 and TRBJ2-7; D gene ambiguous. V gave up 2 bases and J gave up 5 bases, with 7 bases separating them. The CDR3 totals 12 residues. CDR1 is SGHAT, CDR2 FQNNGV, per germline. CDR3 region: CASSLMADEQYF. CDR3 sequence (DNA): TGTGCCAGCAGCTTAATGGCGGACGAGCAGTACTTC.

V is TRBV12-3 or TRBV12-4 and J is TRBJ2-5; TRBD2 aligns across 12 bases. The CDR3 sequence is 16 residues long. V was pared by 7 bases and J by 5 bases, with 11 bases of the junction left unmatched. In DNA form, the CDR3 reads TGTGCCAGCACTCCTGAGACTAGCGGGAGAGAGGAGACCCAGTACTTC. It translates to CASTPETSGREETQYF.

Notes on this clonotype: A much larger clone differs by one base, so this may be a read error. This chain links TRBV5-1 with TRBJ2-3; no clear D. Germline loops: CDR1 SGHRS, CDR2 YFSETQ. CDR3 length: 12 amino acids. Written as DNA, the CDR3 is TGCGCCAGCAGGTCCATCACAGATACGCAGTTTTTT. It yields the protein CASRSITDTQFF.

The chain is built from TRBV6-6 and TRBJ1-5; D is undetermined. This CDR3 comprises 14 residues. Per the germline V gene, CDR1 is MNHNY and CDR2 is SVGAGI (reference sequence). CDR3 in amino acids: CISSRYGGGQPQHF. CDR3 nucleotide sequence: TGTATCAGCAGTCGGTACGGTGGAGGCCAGCCCCAGCATTTT.

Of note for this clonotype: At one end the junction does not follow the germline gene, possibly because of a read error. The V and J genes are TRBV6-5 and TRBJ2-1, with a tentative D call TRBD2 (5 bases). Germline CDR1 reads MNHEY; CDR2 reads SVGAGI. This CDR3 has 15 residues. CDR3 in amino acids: CASSYPGRVGNEQFF. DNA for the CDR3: TGCGCCAGCAGTTACCCTGGGAGAGTGGGTAATGAGCAGTTCTTC.

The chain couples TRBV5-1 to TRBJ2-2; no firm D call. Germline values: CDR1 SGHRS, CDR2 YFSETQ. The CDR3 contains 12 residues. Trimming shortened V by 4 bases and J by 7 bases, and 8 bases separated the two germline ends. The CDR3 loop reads CASSLMFGELFF. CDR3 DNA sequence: TGCGCCAGCAGCCTTATGTTCGGGGAGCTGTTTTTT. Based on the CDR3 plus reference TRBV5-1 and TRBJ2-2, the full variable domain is KAGVTQTPRYLIKTRGQQVTLSCSPISGHRSVSWYQQTPGQGLQFLFEYFSETQRNKGNFPGRFSGRQFSNSRSEMNVSTLELGDSALYLCASSLMFGELFFGEGSRLTVL.

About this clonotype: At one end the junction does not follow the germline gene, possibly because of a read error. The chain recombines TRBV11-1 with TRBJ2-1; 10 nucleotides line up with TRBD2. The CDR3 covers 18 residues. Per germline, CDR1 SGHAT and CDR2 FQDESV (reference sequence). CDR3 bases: TGTGTCAGCAGCTCAGAATCGAGGTCTAGCGGGAGAGGTAATGAGCAGTTCTTC. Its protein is CVSSSESRSSGRGNEQFF.

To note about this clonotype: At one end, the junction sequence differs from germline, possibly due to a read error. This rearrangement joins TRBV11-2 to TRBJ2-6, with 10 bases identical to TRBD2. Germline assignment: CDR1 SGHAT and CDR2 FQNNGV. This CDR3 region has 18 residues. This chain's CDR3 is CASRLVLAGVSGANVLTF. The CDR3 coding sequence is TGTGCTAGCAGGTTAGTCCTAGCGGGAGTCTCTGGGGCCAACGTCCTGACTTTC.

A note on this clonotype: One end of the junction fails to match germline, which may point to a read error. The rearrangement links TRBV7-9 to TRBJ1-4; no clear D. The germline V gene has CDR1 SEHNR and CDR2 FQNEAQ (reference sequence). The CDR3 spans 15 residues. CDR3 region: CASSKLDADNEKQFF. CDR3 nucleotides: TGTGCCAGCAGCAAACTTGACGCAGATAATGAAAAACAGTTTTTT.

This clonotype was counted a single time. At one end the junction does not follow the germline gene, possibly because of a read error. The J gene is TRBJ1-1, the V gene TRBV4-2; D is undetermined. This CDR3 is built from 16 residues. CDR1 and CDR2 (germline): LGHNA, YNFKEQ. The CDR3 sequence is CAGSPDYGAGSTEAFF. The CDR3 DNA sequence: TGTGCCGGCAGCCCAGACTACGGCGCGGGAAGTACTGAAGCTTTCTTT.

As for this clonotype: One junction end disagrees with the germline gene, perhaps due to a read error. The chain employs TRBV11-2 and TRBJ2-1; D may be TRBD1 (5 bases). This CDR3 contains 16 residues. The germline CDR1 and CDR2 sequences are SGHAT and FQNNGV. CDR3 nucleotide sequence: TGTGCCATCAGCTTAGTGGGGCTGGCCAAGGCCAAAGAGCAGTTCTTC. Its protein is CAISLVGLAKAKEQFF. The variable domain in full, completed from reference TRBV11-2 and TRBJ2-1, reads EAGVAQSPRYKIIEKRQSVAFWCNPISGHATLYWYQQILGQGPKLLIQFQNNGVVDDSQLPKDRFSAERLKGVDSTLKIQPAKLEDSAVYLCAISLVGLAKAKEQFFGPGTRLTVL.

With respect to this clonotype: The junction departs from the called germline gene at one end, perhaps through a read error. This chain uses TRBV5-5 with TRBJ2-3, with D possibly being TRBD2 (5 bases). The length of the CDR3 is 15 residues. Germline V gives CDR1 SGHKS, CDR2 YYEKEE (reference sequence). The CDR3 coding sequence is TGTGCCAGCAGCTTAGAGGACCCTAGCATAGATACGCAGTATTTT. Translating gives CASSLEDPSIDTQYF.

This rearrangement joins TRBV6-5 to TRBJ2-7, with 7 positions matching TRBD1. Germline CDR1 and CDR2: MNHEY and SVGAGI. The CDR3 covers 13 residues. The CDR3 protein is CTRSYSNQGEVYV. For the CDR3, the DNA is TGTACCAGGAGTTACTCGAACCAGGGGGAAGTGTACGTC.

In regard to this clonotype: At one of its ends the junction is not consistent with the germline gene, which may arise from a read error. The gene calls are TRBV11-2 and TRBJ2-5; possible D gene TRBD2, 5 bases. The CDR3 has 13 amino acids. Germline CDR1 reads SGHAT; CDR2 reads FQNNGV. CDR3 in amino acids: CASSLGSKEIQYF. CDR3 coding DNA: TGTGCCAGCAGTTTAGGGAGCAAAGAGATCCAGTACTTC.

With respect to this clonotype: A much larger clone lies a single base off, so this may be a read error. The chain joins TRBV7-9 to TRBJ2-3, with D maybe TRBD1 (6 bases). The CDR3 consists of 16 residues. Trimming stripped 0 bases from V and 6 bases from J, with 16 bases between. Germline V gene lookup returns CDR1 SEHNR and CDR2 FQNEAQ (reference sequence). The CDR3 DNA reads TGTGCCAGCAGCTTAGCTCCAACAGGGAGATACGATACGCAGTATTTT. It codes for CASSLAPTGRYDTQYF.